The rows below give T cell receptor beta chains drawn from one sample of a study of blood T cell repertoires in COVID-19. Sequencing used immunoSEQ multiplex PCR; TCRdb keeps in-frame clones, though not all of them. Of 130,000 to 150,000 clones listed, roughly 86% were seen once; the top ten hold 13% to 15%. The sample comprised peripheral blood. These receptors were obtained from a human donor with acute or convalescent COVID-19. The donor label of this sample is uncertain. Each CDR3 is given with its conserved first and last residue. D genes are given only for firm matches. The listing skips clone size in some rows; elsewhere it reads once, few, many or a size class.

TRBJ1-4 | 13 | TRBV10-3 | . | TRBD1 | CAISGQGGEKLFF | TGTGCCATCTCGGGACAGGGAGGTGAAAAACTGTTTTTT
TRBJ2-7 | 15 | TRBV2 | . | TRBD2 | CASSESGGASYEQYF | TGTGCCAGCAGTGAAAGCGGGGGGGCCTCCTACGAGCAGTACTTC
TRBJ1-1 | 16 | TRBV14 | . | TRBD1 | CASSRLLTGGGTEAFF | TGTGCCAGCAGCCGATTACTGACAGGGGGCGGCACTGAAGCTTTCTTT
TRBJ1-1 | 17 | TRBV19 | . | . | CASSVPIGRAAEGEAFF | TGTGCCAGTAGTGTCCCAATTGGGCGGGCCGCAGAGGGTGAAGCTTTCTTT
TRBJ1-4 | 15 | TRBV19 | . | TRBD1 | CASTRPGQGNEKLFF | TGTGCCAGCACTCGACCGGGACAGGGTAATGAAAAACTGTTTTTT
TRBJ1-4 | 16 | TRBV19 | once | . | CASSIDSGTGNEKLFF | TGTGCCAGTAGTATAGATTCCGGGACTGGAAATGAAAAACTGTTTTTT
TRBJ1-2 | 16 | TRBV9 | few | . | CASSVGEARGDYGYTF | TGTGCCAGCAGCGTAGGTGAAGCTCGAGGAGACTATGGCTACACCTTC
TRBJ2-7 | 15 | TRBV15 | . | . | CATSSGLDSSYEQYF | TGTGCCACCAGCAGTGGCTTGGACAGCTCCTACGAGCAGTACTTC
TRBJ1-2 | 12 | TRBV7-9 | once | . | CASSLTGYGYTF | TGTGCCAGCAGCCTTACAGGGTACGGCTACACCTTC
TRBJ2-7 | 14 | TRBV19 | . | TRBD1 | CASRRTGESYEQYF | TGTGCCAGTAGGCGGACAGGGGAGTCCTACGAGCAGTACTTC
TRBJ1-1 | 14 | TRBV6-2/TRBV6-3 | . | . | CASSSDSRNTEAFF | TGTGCCAGCAGCTCAGACAGTAGGAACACTGAAGCTTTCTTT
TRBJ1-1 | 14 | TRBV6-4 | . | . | CASRSDRLSTEAFF | TGTGCCAGCAGATCCGACAGGTTGAGCACTGAAGCTTTCTTT
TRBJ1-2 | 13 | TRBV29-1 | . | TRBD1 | CSAVRAGGKGYTF | TGCAGCGCCGTGCGAGCAGGGGGCAAAGGCTACACCTTC
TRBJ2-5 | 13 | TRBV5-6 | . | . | CASSSRGAETQYF | TGTGCCAGCAGCTCCAGGGGGGCAGAGACCCAGTACTTC
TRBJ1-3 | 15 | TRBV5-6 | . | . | CASSPRGRSGNTIYF | TGTGCCAGCAGTCCCAGGGGAAGGTCCGGAAACACCATATATTTT
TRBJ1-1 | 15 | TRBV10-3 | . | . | CAIRISGDANTEAFF | TGTGCCATCAGAATTTCCGGGGATGCGAACACTGAAGCTTTCTTT
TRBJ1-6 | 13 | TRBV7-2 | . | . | CASSLNRSSPLHF | TGTGCCAGCAGCCTAAACAGGAGTTCACCCCTCCACTTT
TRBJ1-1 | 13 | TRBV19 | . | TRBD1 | CASKRQGGTEAFF | TGTGCCAGTAAGAGACAGGGGGGCACTGAAGCTTTCTTT
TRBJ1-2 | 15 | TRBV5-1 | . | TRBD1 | CASSRGQGVDYGYTF | TGCGCCAGCAGCCGGGGACAGGGGGTCGACTATGGCTACACCTTC
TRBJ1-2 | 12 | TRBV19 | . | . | CASSQNLGGYTF | TGTGCCAGTAGCCAAAACTTGGGCGGCTACACCTTC
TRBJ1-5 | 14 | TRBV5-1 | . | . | CASSLGSSNQPQHF | TGCGCCAGCAGCTTGGGCAGTAGCAATCAGCCCCAGCATTTT
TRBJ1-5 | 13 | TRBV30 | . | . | CAWSRQGNQPQHF | TGTGCCTGGTCTCGACAGGGCAATCAGCCCCAGCATTTT
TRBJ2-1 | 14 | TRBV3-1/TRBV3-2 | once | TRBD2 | CASSQNVASGEQFF | TGTGCCAGCAGTCAGAACGTTGCTAGCGGTGAGCAGTTCTTC
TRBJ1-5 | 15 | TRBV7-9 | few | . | CASSHSQGRDQPQHF | TGTGCCAGCAGCCACTCCCAGGGGAGGGATCAGCCCCAGCATTTT
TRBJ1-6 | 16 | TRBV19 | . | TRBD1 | CASSIRGTGVNSPLHF | TGTGCCAGTAGTATCCGAGGGACAGGGGTTAATTCACCCCTCCACTTT
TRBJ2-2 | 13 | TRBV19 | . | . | CASNTPPAGELFF | TGTGCCAGTAATACTCCTCCGGCCGGGGAGCTGTTTTTT
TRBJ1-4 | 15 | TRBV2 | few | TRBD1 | CASSERQGAGEKLFF | TGTGCCAGCAGTGAAAGACAGGGGGCCGGAGAAAAACTGTTTTTT
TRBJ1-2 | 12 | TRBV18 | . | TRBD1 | CASSLDRDGYTF | TGTGCCAGCTCATTGGACAGGGATGGCTACACCTTC
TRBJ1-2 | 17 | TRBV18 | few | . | CASSPQQGKGGSYGYTF | TGTGCCAGCTCACCACAACAGGGAAAAGGGGGTTCCTATGGCTACACCTTC
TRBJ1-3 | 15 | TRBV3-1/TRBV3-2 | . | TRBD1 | CASSPGQVSGNTIYF | TGTGCCAGCAGCCCTGGACAGGTCTCTGGAAACACCATATATTTT
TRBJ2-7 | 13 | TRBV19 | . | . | CASSRVGVAEQYF | TGTGCCAGTAGTAGAGTGGGCGTTGCCGAGCAGTACTTC
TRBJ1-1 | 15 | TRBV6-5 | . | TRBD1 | CASSRAGTVNTEAFF | TGTGCCAGCAGTCGAGCCGGGACAGTGAACACTGAAGCTTTCTTT